This T cell receptor beta chain derives from a study of blood T cell repertoires in COVID-19. In the authors' workflow: Reference gene primer amplification gave estimated nucleated cell counts. TCRdb's table, derived via immunoSEQ multiplex PCR, lists solely in-frame clones and lacks some. Clone size and V and J calls were adopted from that table, with D and trimming inferred from the DNA. The sample consists of about 480,000 clones, roughly 90% of them appearing once. The germline gives CDR1 KGHDR, CDR2 SFDVKD. This CDR3 is built from 15 residues. V gave up 4 bases and J gave up 7 bases; unmatched junction bases: 11.

This sequence originates from a woman aged 25-40 years with acute or convalescent COVID-19. This sequence joins TRBV24-1 and TRBJ2-7, with 8 bases fitting TRBD2. The sequencing sample was made of peripheral blood. Here the CDR3 reads CATSDPRRGVREQYF. CDR3 in DNA: TGTGCCACCAGTGACCCCCGGCGGGGGGTGAGGGAGCAGTACTTC.